This T cell receptor beta chain originates from a study of cytomegalovirus exposure and HLA in healthy donors. Sequencing was performed with immunoSEQ multiplex PCR; in TCRdb, only in-frame clones are kept and a portion is missing. The sample yields some 200,000 clones, 86% seen once. CDR3 length equals 16 residues. Germline assignment: CDR1 SGHRS and CDR2 YFSETQ. V was pared by 6 bases and J by 4 bases, with 9 bases of the junction left unmatched. The sequenced sample was PBMCs. The chain uses TRBV5-1 and TRBJ2-3; 12 bases match TRBD2. The receptor was isolated from a man aged 25-45 years in good health and CMV-seropositive. The CDR3 nucleotides read TGCGCCAGCATCCCCGTGACTAGCGGGGGCCCAGATACGCAGTATTTT. Translation: CASIPVTSGGPDTQYF.